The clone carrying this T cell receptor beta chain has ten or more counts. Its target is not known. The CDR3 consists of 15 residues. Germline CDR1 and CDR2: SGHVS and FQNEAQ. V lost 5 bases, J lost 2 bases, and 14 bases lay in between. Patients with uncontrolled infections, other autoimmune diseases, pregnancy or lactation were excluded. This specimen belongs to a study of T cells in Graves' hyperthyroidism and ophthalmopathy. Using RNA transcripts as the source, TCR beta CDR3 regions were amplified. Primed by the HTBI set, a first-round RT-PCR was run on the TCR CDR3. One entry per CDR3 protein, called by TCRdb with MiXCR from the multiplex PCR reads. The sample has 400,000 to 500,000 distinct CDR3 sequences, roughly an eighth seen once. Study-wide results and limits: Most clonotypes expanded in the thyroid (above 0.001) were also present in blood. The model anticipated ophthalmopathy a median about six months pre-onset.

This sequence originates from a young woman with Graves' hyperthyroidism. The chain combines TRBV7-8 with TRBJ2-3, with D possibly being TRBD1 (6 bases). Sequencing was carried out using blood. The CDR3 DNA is TGTGCCAGCAGCCTACCCCGGACAGCCACAGATACGCAGTATTTT. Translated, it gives CASSLPRTATDTQYF.